This is a list of T cell receptor beta chains from one sample in a study of beta chain features in type 1 diabetes. Generated by immunoSEQ multiplex PCR, the TCRdb table keeps only in-frame clones and is missing some. The sample carries over 300,000 clones, around 7.6% recorded once. Sequenced input: central memory CD4+ T cells from blood. These receptors were taken from a woman aged 18-29 years in good health. Each CDR3 is given with its conserved first and last residue. The D gene is left open where the match is weak. The listing skips clone size in some rows; elsewhere it reads once, few, many or a size class.

clone size	V gene	D gene	J gene	CDR3 DNA	CDR3 protein
.	TRBV20-1	.	TRBJ2-7	TGCAGTGCTAGGCCCTCCTACGAGCAGTACTTC	CSARPSYEQYF
few	TRBV27	.	TRBJ1-2	TGTGCCAGCAGCCCCAATGGGGACACCTATGGCTACACCTTC	CASSPNGDTYGYTF
few	TRBV5-6	.	TRBJ2-2	TGTGCCAGCAGCTTGACTTCGACCACCGGGGAGCTGTTTTTT	CASSLTSTTGELFF
many	TRBV2	TRBD1	TRBJ2-7	TGTGCCAGCAGTGAACTACGGACAGGGGGCCACGAGCAGTACTTC	CASSELRTGGHEQYF
.	TRBV7-3	TRBD2	TRBJ2-3	TGTGCCAGCAGCCCCAATGGGCTAGCGGACACAGATACGCAGTATTTT	CASSPNGLADTDTQYF
few	TRBV7-8	.	TRBJ2-2	TGTGCCAGCAGCCCCTCCCGCATACCGCGGCCGAACACCGGGGAGCTGTTTTTT	CASSPSRIPRPNTGELFF
few	TRBV7-9	TRBD2	TRBJ2-1	TGTGCCAGCAGCATCCGACTAGCGTATGAGCAGTTCTTC	CASSIRLAYEQFF
.	TRBV18	TRBD2	TRBJ2-7	TGTGCCAGCTCACAACTAGCGGGAGCGTCCTACGAGCAGTACTTC	CASSQLAGASYEQYF
few	TRBV4-2	.	TRBJ2-1	TGTGCCAGCAGCCAAGCCGGTCACAGGGTGAATGAGCAGTTCTTC	CASSQAGHRVNEQFF
.	TRBV5-1	.	TRBJ2-6	TGCGCCAGCAGTCAATATCAGGGATCTGGGGCCAACGTCCTGACTTTC	CASSQYQGSGANVLTF
.	TRBV15	TRBD2	TRBJ2-5	TGTGCCACCAGCACGCACGGGGGGCAAGAGACCCAGTACTTC	CATSTHGGQETQYF
.	TRBV7-2	.	TRBJ2-1	TGTGCCAGCACCGGTAAGGTCGGGAGAAGGAATGAGCAGTTCTTC	CASTGKVGRRNEQFF
.	TRBV7-2	.	TRBJ1-1	TGTGCCAGCAGCTTGTCCTGGGGGGCCGCCGCTGAAGCTTTCTTT	CASSLSWGAAAEAFF
few	TRBV2	.	TRBJ2-3	TGTGCCAGCAGTGTTCAGACTCTCGGCACAGATACGCAGTATTTT	CASSVQTLGTDTQYF
few	TRBV28	TRBD1	TRBJ2-7	TGTGCCAGCAAAAGACTGGACAGGGGTGCCTACGAGCAGTACTTC	CASKRLDRGAYEQYF
few	TRBV11-3	TRBD2	TRBJ2-3	TGTGCCAGCAGCCAGGGACTAGCGGGAGCAGATACGCAGTATTTT	CASSQGLAGADTQYF
many	TRBV11-2	.	TRBJ2-5	TGTGCCAGCAGCTTAGGAGGATCGCAAGAGACCCAGTACTTC	CASSLGGSQETQYF
.	TRBV6-6	TRBD1	TRBJ1-4	TGTGCCAGCAGTTCTGGACAGGGAGCAACTAATGAAAAACTGTTTTTT	CASSSGQGATNEKLFF
many	TRBV27	.	TRBJ2-2	TGTGCCAGCAGTTTCGGGCAGACGAACACCGGGGAGCTGTTTTTT	CASSFGQTNTGELFF
.	TRBV15	TRBD1	TRBJ1-3	TGTGCCACCAGCAGGGACAGGGTGGGAAACACCATATATTTT	CATSRDRVGNTIYF
few	TRBV18	.	TRBJ2-3	TGTGCCAGCTCACAGACAGATACGCAGTATTTT	CASSQTDTQYF
.	TRBV4-2	TRBD1	TRBJ1-2	TGTGCCAGCAGCCAGCCGGACAGGAGCTATGGCTACACCTTC	CASSQPDRSYGYTF
few	TRBV7-8	.	TRBJ2-7	TGTGCCAGCAGCTTAGGAATCAGGGCCCACGAGCAGTACTTC	CASSLGIRAHEQYF
few	TRBV19	.	TRBJ1-5	TGTGCCAGTAGAGCGGGGGGCAATCAGCCCCAGCATTTT	CASRAGGNQPQHF
.	TRBV6-1	.	TRBJ1-2	TGTGCCAGCAGTGAAGCGCTTCGGACGGTGGGCTACACCTTC	CASSEALRTVGYTF
.	TRBV7-9	TRBD2	TRBJ2-1	TGTGCCAGCAGCTCGACTAGCATCTACAATGAGCAGTTCTTC	CASSSTSIYNEQFF
.	TRBV2	TRBD2	TRBJ2-1	TGTGCCAGCAGTCCGACTAGCGGGGGGTACAATGAGCAGTTCTTC	CASSPTSGGYNEQFF
.	TRBV7-2	.	TRBJ1-5	TGTGCCAGCAGCTTAGGACTCGGACGCAATCAGCCCCAGCATTTT	CASSLGLGRNQPQHF
few	TRBV4-2	.	TRBJ2-5	TGTGCCAGCAGCCAAGATACCCCACAGTGGGAGACCCAGTACTTC	CASSQDTPQWETQYF
few	TRBV2	.	TRBJ1-2	TGTGCCAGCAGTGAAGGGATCTATGGCTACACCTTC	CASSEGIYGYTF
.	TRBV6-5	TRBD1	TRBJ1-5	TGTGCCAGCAGTTACGGGACAGGGATTCAGCCCCAGCATTTT	CASSYGTGIQPQHF
few	TRBV5-1	.	TRBJ2-2	TGCGCCAGCAGCCCGGAGGCCCACAGCGGGGAGCTGTTTTTT	CASSPEAHSGELFF
.	TRBV7-2	.	TRBJ2-3	TGTGCCAGCAGCCCCCGAACCACAGATACGCAGTATTTT	CASSPRTTDTQYF
few	TRBV11-2	.	TRBJ2-7	TGTGCCAGCAGCTTAGATCGTTCAGGGAGATCAGCGGCTAGACGCTACGAGCAGTACTTC	CASSLDRSGRSAARRYEQYF
few	TRBV7-9	.	TRBJ2-5	TGTGCCAGCAGCTTTATGCTTGGGGAGACCCAGTACTTC	CASSFMLGETQYF
few	TRBV28	.	TRBJ1-2	TGTGCCAGCAGTTTACCCCAGGGATATGGCTACACCTTC	CASSLPQGYGYTF
.	TRBV7-2	.	TRBJ1-5	TGTGCCAGCAGCTTAGCAGGGTTCGATCAGCCCCAGCATTTT	CASSLAGFDQPQHF
few	TRBV6-1	TRBD1	TRBJ1-5	TGTGCCAGCAGTATGACAGGGGGCAATCAGCCCCAGCATTTT	CASSMTGGNQPQHF
few	TRBV10-2	.	TRBJ2-1	TGCGCCAGCAGTGTATGGCATAGGAGCTCCTACAATGAGCAGTTCTTC	CASSVWHRSSYNEQFF
few	TRBV6-5	.	TRBJ2-3	TGTGCCAGCAGTTCCCGGGGAGTGGCCGGCACAGATACGCAGTATTTT	CASSSRGVAGTDTQYF
.	TRBV4-3	.	TRBJ2-5	TGCGCCAGCAGCCAATACCCCGGGGAGACCCAGTACTTC	CASSQYPGETQYF
many	TRBV10-3	.	TRBJ2-7	TGTGCCATCAGTGTAAGTCCTATTACTAGATCCCCCGGGACTGCCCCCCACGAGCAGTACTTC	CAISVSPITRSPGTAPHEQYF
.	TRBV4-3	.	TRBJ2-4	TGCGCCAGCAGCCAAGATGGGGGATCCAAAAACATTCAGTACTTC	CASSQDGGSKNIQYF
.	TRBV7-3	.	TRBJ2-1	TGTGCCAGCAGCTTAAGAGGCAATGAGCAGTTCTTC	CASSLRGNEQFF
.	TRBV7-2	TRBD1	TRBJ1-5	TGTGCCAGCAGCGGGACAGGCTACAATCAGCCCCAGCATTTT	CASSGTGYNQPQHF
few	TRBV18	TRBD2	TRBJ2-5	TGTGCCAGCTCACCTGGACTAGCGGGAGAGGAGACCCAGTACTTC	CASSPGLAGEETQYF
.	TRBV19	TRBD2	TRBJ2-1	TGTGCCAGTAGAGAACTAGCGGGCTACAACAATGAGCAGTTCTTC	CASRELAGYNNEQFF
.	TRBV19	.	TRBJ2-1	TGTGCCAGTAGCTTAAGACAGCGGTACAATGAGCAGTTCTTC	CASSLRQRYNEQFF
few	TRBV19	TRBD2	TRBJ2-1	TGTGCCAGTAGTATCGGGGCGGGAGCTTTCAATGAGCAGTTCTTC	CASSIGAGAFNEQFF
few	TRBV15	.	TRBJ2-3	TGTGCCACCAGGCGGGACCCCGGCACAGATACGCAGTATTTT	CATRRDPGTDTQYF
.	TRBV5-1	.	TRBJ2-1	TGCGCCAGCAGCAGGGTATACAATGAGCAGTTCTTC	CASSRVYNEQFF
.	TRBV27	.	TRBJ2-7	TGTGCCAGCAGAAGCCGGGGGTTGGCTAGGGAGCAGTACTTC	CASRSRGLAREQYF
.	TRBV2	.	TRBJ1-4	TGTGCCAGCGGAGTTCGTAATGAAAAACTGTTTTTT	CASGVRNEKLFF
few	TRBV19	.	TRBJ2-6	TGTGCCAGTAGTATCAGTGCAGGGGGGCTCGTTGGGGCCAACGTCCTGACTTTC	CASSISAGGLVGANVLTF
many	TRBV28	.	TRBJ1-2	TGTGCCAGCAGTTGGGGCTATGGCTACACCTTC	CASSWGYGYTF
.	TRBV4-3	.	TRBJ1-4	TGCGCCAGCAGCCAAGAGGGACACCCTAATGAAAAACTGTTTTTT	CASSQEGHPNEKLFF